The 10 T cell receptor beta chains presented below share a single source sample, sequenced in a study of blood T cell repertoires in COVID-19. Profiling relied on immunoSEQ multiplex PCR, and the TCRdb table lists in-frame clones only, not all of them. Among tens of thousands of clones listed, about nine tenths were seen once. The sample comprised peripheral blood. Source of these receptors: a man aged 45-60 years with active COVID-19.

The chain has TRBV5-8 and TRBJ2-1, with TRBD2 matching over 8 bases. Germline V CDR1 and CDR2: SGHTS, YDEGEE. The CDR3 is made up of 16 amino acids. Unmatched junction bases numbered 9, after V lost 3 bases and J lost 4 bases. CDR3: CASSSLRAGAYNEQFF. The CDR3 coding sequence is TGTGCCAGCAGCTCCCTGCGAGCGGGGGCTTACAATGAGCAGTTCTTC. The variable domain in full, with the rest retrieved from reference TRBV5-8 and TRBJ2-1, is EAGVTQSPTHLIKTRGQQATLRCSPISGHTSVYWYQQALGLGLQFLLWYDEGEERNRGNFPPRFSGRQFPNYSSELNVNALELEDSALYLCASSSLRAGAYNEQFFGPGTRLTVL.

The rearrangement links TRBV19 to TRBJ2-1; no clear D gene. Germline CDR1 and CDR2: LNHDA and SQIVND (reference sequence). The CDR3 loop spans 13 amino acids. V was cut by 2 bases and J by 6 bases, with 8 bases left in between. The CDR3 nucleotides are TGTGCCAGTAGTATACGATACACCAATGAGCAGTTCTTC. This encodes CASSIRYTNEQFF. The full variable domain, its missing parts supplied by reference TRBV19 and TRBJ2-1, is DGGITQSPKYLFRKEGQNVTLSCEQNLNHDAMYWYRQDPGQGLRLIYYSQIVNDFQKGDIAEGYSVSREKKESFPLTVTSAQKNPTAFYLCASSIRYTNEQFFGPGTRLTVL.

This rearrangement joins TRBV5-4 to TRBJ2-5, with 10 bases that match TRBD1. Germline V gene sequence: CDR1 SGHNT, CDR2 YYREEE (reference sequence). The CDR3 sequence is 14 residues long. After removal of 4 bases from V and 3 bases from J, the junction contained 3 bases not matched to a gene. The CDR3 DNA sequence: TGTGCCAGCAGCGAAGGGACAGGGGAAGAGACCCAGTACTTC. Translating gives CASSEGTGEETQYF. The full variable domain, in which reference TRBV5-4 and TRBJ2-5 provide the parts outside the CDR3, is ETGVTQSPTHLIKTRGQQVTLRCSSQSGHNTVSWYQQALGQGPQFIFQYYREEENGRGNFPPRFSGLQFPNYSSELNVNALELDDSALYLCASSEGTGEETQYFGPGTRLLVL.

The chain joins TRBV28 to TRBJ2-7; 7 bases are shared with TRBD2. The CDR3 sequence is 15 residues long. Germline V gene data show CDR1 as MDHEN and CDR2 as SYDVKM. J lost 3 bases, V lost 8 bases, and 13 bases had no gene match. CDR3 nucleotide sequence: TGTGCCAGCTACCGATCCGGGCGGGGGAGCTACGAGCAGTACTTC. Residues: CASYRSGRGSYEQYF.

The rearrangement uses TRBV6-2 or TRBV6-3 and TRBJ1-5; 8 bases are a match to TRBD1. From germline, CDR1 is MNHEY and CDR2 SVGEGT. The CDR3 totals 14 residues. The V and J ends lost 5 bases and 7 bases, in that order; junction bases with no gene match: 7. The DNA for the CDR3 is TGTGCCAGCAGTAGCGGGACAGGTCGACAGCCCCAGCATTTT. Residues: CASSSGTGRQPQHF.

This clone was counted once. V usage is TRBV27 and J usage is TRBJ2-2; TRBD1 matches at 10 bases. Germline V CDR1 and CDR2: MNHEY, SMNVEV (reference sequence). The CDR3 spans 17 residues. V trimming: 7 bases; J trimming: 2 bases; junction bases outside the gene matches: 10. CDR3 sequence reads: CASTAIDRGRNTGELFF. The DNA of the CDR3 is TGTGCCAGCACCGCCATCGACAGGGGGCGAAACACCGGGGAGCTGTTTTTT.

This chain links TRBV11-3 with TRBJ2-2; no clear D. This CDR3 comprises 12 residues. V shed 1 base and J shed 7 bases, with 4 bases lying between them. CDR1 is SGHNT, CDR2 YENEEA, per germline. This CDR3 reads CASSLADGELFF. CDR3 DNA: TGTGCCAGCAGCTTAGCAGACGGGGAGCTGTTTTTT.

The chain uses TRBV30 and TRBJ1-1; 8 bases align to TRBD1. In germline, CDR1 is GTSNPN, CDR2 SVGIG (reference sequence). With V trimmed by 1 base and J by 5 bases, 6 bases remained unmatched. The CDR3 length is 14 residues. The CDR3 sequence: CAWSAPDRGTEAFF. CDR3 nucleotides: TGTGCCTGGAGTGCCCCCGACAGGGGAACTGAAGCTTTCTTT.

The sample holds one count of this clone. The chain joins TRBV6-5 to TRBJ2-5; 7 bases match TRBD2. Losses at the gene ends were 5 bases for V and 4 bases for J; bases not matched to a gene: 7. CDR1 MNHEY and CDR2 SVGAGI come from the germline V gene. The CDR3 covers 14 residues. In DNA, the CDR3 is TGTGCCAGCAGTCCTGGGGGGGGAGGAGAGACCCAGTACTTC. Translating it yields CASSPGGGGETQYF.

This chain connects TRBV28 to TRBJ1-4; TRBD1 aligns across 9 bases. Germline V gives CDR1 MDHEN, CDR2 SYDVKM. The CDR3 has 17 residues. V trimming: 3 bases; J trimming: 6 bases; junction bases outside the gene matches: 11. The CDR3 sequence is CASSFPLPDRGDEKLFF. CDR3 in DNA: TGTGCCAGCAGTTTCCCTCTCCCGGACAGGGGAGATGAAAAACTGTTTTTT.